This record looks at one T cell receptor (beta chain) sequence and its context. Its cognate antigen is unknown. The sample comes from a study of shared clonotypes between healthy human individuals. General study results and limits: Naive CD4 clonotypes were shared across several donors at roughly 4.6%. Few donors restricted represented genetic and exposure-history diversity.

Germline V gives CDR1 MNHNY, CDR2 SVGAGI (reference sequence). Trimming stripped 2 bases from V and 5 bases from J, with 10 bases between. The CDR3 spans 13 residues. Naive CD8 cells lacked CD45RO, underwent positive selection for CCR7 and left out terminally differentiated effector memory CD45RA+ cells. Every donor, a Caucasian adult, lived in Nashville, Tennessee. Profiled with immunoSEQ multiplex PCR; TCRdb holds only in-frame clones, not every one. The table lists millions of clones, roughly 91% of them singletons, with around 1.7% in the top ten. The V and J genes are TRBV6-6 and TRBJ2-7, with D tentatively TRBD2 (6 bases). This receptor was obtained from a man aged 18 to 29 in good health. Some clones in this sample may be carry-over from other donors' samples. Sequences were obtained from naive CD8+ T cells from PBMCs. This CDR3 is CASSYGDFDEQYF. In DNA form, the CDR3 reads TGTGCCAGCAGTTACGGGGACTTCGACGAGCAGTACTTC.